The clone carrying this T cell receptor beta chain was seen at least ten times. Its antigen is undetermined. This sample is part of a study of CD8 T cells in ankylosing spondylitis. Study findings and constraints: Seemingly characteristic of ankylosing spondylitis blood was a TCR beta motif consisting of several highly homologous variants.

Preparation of TCR beta libraries was done by quantitative 5'-RACE with molecular barcodes. TCRdb reanalysed the 5' RACE reads using MiXCR and keeps one entry per CDR3 protein. This table has some 240,000 distinct CDR3 sequences, around 6.6% appearing once. With V trimmed by 7 bases and J by 6 bases, 6 bases remained unmatched. Germline lookup yields CDR1 ENHRY and CDR2 SYGVKD. The CDR3 is 13 amino acids. The receptor's source is a male donor with ankylosing spondylitis. The sample taken for sequencing was blood, either unsorted or a sorted T cell fraction (not recorded which). This chain uses TRBV10-3 with TRBJ2-1; 7 bases align to TRBD2. CDR3 sequence: CAITPSGTNEQFF. The CDR3 nucleotides are TGTGCCATCACTCCTAGCGGCACCAATGAGCAGTTCTTC.